These 24 T cell receptor beta chains were sequenced from one sample in a study of blood T cell repertoires in COVID-19. TCRdb's copy holds only in-frame clones and misses some; the assay was immunoSEQ multiplex PCR. This table has about 320,000 clones, roughly 90% appearing once. The sequencing input was PBMCs or T cells enriched from blood (not recorded which). These receptors originate from a man in his sixties who had recovered from COVID-19.

The gene calls are TRBV6-2 or TRBV6-3 and TRBJ1-1, with 7 bases fitting TRBD1. The CDR3 contains 12 residues. CDR1 is MNHEY, CDR2 SVGEGT, per germline. Unmatched junction bases numbered 3, after V lost 5 bases and J lost 6 bases. The CDR3 sequence: CASSHTGAEAFF. The CDR3 DNA is TGTGCCAGCAGTCATACAGGGGCTGAAGCTTTCTTT.

V and J are TRBV7-9 and TRBJ1-2; the D gene is possibly TRBD1 (5 bases). Germline-derived CDR1 and CDR2 are SEHNR and FQNEAQ (reference sequence). The CDR3 extends over 15 amino acids. Trimming stripped 5 bases from V and 7 bases from J, with 20 bases between. For the CDR3, the DNA is TGTGCCAGCAGCCGTACGGCGGGGGGAGAGCGTGGCTACACCTTC. Its translation is CASSRTAGGERGYTF.

The chain combines TRBV6-5 with TRBJ2-7; D is unclear. The CDR3 loop spans 15 amino acids. Trimming took 0 bases from V and 2 from J, leaving 11 bases between them. Germline loops: CDR1 MNHEY, CDR2 SVGAGI. CDR3 DNA sequence: TGTGCCAGCAGTTACTCGATTCGCGGTACCTACGAGCAGTACTTC. This sequence encodes CASSYSIRGTYEQYF.

The chain recombines TRBV11-2 with TRBJ1-5; 7 bases agree with TRBD1. The CDR3 extends over 14 amino acids. Looked up from germline, CDR1 is SGHAT and CDR2 is FQNNGV. Trimming cost V 2 bases and J 5 bases; bases outside gene matches: 3. In DNA form, the CDR3 reads TGTGCCAGCAGCTTAACAGGGGAACATCAGCCCCAGCATTTT. Protein: CASSLTGEHQPQHF. The variable domain in full, with the rest retrieved from reference TRBV11-2 and TRBJ1-5, is EAGVAQSPRYKIIEKRQSVAFWCNPISGHATLYWYQQILGQGPKLLIQFQNNGVVDDSQLPKDRFSAERLKGVDSTLKIQPAKLEDSAVYLCASSLTGEHQPQHFGDGTRLSIL.

This clone appeared once. The genes are TRBV7-6 and TRBJ2-7, with D possibly matching TRBD1 (9 bases). CDR1 and CDR2 from the germline V gene are SGHVS and FNYEAQ. This CDR3 region has 18 residues. V was clipped by 2 bases and J by 4 bases, with 24 bases between them. CDR3 bases: TGTGCCAGCAGCTTACGATTTGGTAGCGGGACAGGGATATACGAGCAGTACTTC. As protein: CASSLRFGSGTGIYEQYF. Using reference TRBV7-6 and TRBJ2-7 for the parts outside the CDR3, the full variable domain is GAGVSQSPRYKVTKRGQDVALRCDPISGHVSLYWYRQALGQGPEFLTYFNYEAQQDKSGLPNDRFSAERPEGSISTLTIQRTEQRDSAMYRCASSLRFGSGTGIYEQYFGPGTRLTVT.

The J gene is TRBJ2-3, the V gene TRBV19; D uncertain. CDR1 and CDR2 (germline): LNHDA, SQIVND (reference sequence). This CDR3 region has 15 residues. Trimming left V 6 bases short and J 0 bases short, with 13 bases between. The CDR3 nucleotides are TGTGCCAGTAGAAACCCCCTCCGGAGCACAGATACGCAGTATTTT. Its protein product is CASRNPLRSTDTQYF.

J is TRBJ1-6 and V is TRBV6-5; D not resolved. Looked up from germline, CDR1 is MNHEY and CDR2 is SVGAGI. This CDR3 comprises 14 residues. Trimming left V 8 bases short and J 7 bases short, with 15 bases between. The CDR3 loop is CASQIHPSNSPLHF. The CDR3 DNA is TGTGCCAGCCAAATACACCCGTCCAATTCACCCCTCCACTTT.

The V and J genes are TRBV6-5 and TRBJ2-7, with 9 bases aligning to TRBD1. Germline V gives CDR1 MNHEY, CDR2 SVGAGI. V trimming: 0 bases; J trimming: 7 bases; junction bases outside the gene matches: 7. The CDR3 length is 15 residues. The CDR3 sequence is CASSYSYNRGLEQYF. DNA for the CDR3: TGTGCCAGCAGTTACTCGTACAACAGGGGGCTAGAGCAGTACTTC.

This clone was observed a few times. This rearrangement joins TRBV4-2 to TRBJ1-5; 9 nucleotides align to TRBD1. Germline CDR1 reads LGHNA; CDR2 reads YNFKEQ. The CDR3 is made up of 15 amino acids. Trimming took 1 base from V and 6 from J; bases not matched to a gene: 4. CDR3 sequence reads: CASSQAGQGGQPQHF. The DNA for the CDR3 is TGTGCCAGCAGCCAAGCGGGACAGGGAGGTCAGCCCCAGCATTTT.

This clone appeared a single time. This sequence joins TRBV2 and TRBJ2-7; 14 nucleotides line up with TRBD2. This CDR3 is 17 amino acids long. Per germline, CDR1 SNHLY and CDR2 FYNNEI. Trimming at V came to 0 bases and at J to 6 bases, leaving 7 bases not matched to a gene. CDR3 amino acids: CASSEAFQGLAGAEQYF. The CDR3 nucleotides are TGTGCCAGCAGTGAAGCTTTCCAGGGACTAGCGGGAGCCGAGCAGTACTTC.

This clone occurred once. The chain couples TRBV6-2 or TRBV6-3 to TRBJ1-1, with unresolved D. The ends were cut back, 2 bases at V and 2 bases at J, with 6 bases in the middle. Germline lookup yields CDR1 MNHEY and CDR2 SVGEGT. The CDR3 is made up of 13 amino acids. The CDR3, as DNA: TGTGCCAGCAGTTACCAGTTAAACACTGAAGCTTTCTTT. Amino acid sequence: CASSYQLNTEAFF.

The V gene is TRBV3-1 (or the pseudogene TRBV3-2), the J gene TRBJ1-2, with TRBD1 as a possible D gene (6 bases). The CDR3 totals 15 residues. Germline loops: CDR1 LGHDT, CDR2 YNNKEL (reference sequence). V was trimmed by 5 bases and J by 0 bases, leaving 13 bases between them. The CDR3 nucleotides read TGTGCCAGCAGCACGGACAGCAAAGCTAACTATGGCTACACCTTC. Translating it yields CASSTDSKANYGYTF.

The rearrangement uses TRBV18 and TRBJ1-6; D not certain. The germline gives CDR1 KGHSH, CDR2 LQKENI. V gave up 1 base and J gave up 2 bases, with 9 bases separating them. The CDR3 is 16 residues long. The CDR3 DNA reads as TGTGCCAGCTCACCACAGAATCCTACCTATAATTCACCCCTCCACTTT. Translating gives CASSPQNPTYNSPLHF.

This chain joins TRBV7-8 and TRBJ2-1; tentative D call: TRBD1 (5 bases). The V and J ends lost 3 bases and 9 bases respectively, with 9 bases between them. This CDR3 is built from 12 residues. From germline, CDR1 is SGHVS and CDR2 FQNEAQ. CDR3 sequence reads: CASSFDRGEQFF. The CDR3 region has the DNA TGTGCCAGCAGCTTTGATAGGGGTGAGCAGTTCTTC.

The genes are TRBV7-2 and TRBJ2-1; a possible D gene is TRBD1 (6 bases). This CDR3 comprises 13 residues. V lost 6 bases and J lost 9, with 15 bases in between. Germline CDR1 and CDR2: SGHTA and FQGNSA. CDR3 amino acids: CASSSDRTGEQFF. The CDR3 DNA reads TGTGCCAGCAGTTCAGACAGGACTGGTGAGCAGTTCTTC.

The rearrangement links TRBV11-3 to TRBJ2-1; tentative D call: TRBD1 (6 bases). V was cut by 0 bases and J by 7 bases, with 13 bases left in between. CDR3 length: 15 residues. Per the germline V gene, CDR1 is SGHNT and CDR2 is YENEEA. The CDR3 loop is CASSLEGGPGNEQFF. Here the CDR3 DNA reads TGTGCCAGCAGCTTAGAAGGGGGTCCGGGGAATGAGCAGTTCTTC.

The chain uses TRBV7-9 and TRBJ1-6; D gene uncertain. This CDR3 region has 18 residues. Germline V gene lookup returns CDR1 SEHNR and CDR2 FQNEAQ (reference sequence). V was shortened by 8 bases and J by 0 bases, with 20 bases between the two germline ends. The CDR3 sequence is CASRFDGILSSYNSPLHF. As DNA, the CDR3 is TGTGCCAGCCGATTCGACGGGATCCTGAGCTCCTATAATTCACCCCTCCACTTT.

The chain uses TRBV4-3 and TRBJ1-4; the match to TRBD1 covers 7 bases. Germline-derived CDR1 and CDR2 are LGHNA and YSLEER. This CDR3 has 16 amino acids. Trimming took 0 bases from V and 7 from J; bases not matched to a gene: 8. The CDR3 bases are TGCGCCAGCAGCCAAGATCGTCAGGGGGTGGCTGAAAAACTGTTTTTT. As protein: CASSQDRQGVAEKLFF.

The chain employs TRBV11-2 and TRBJ2-3, with 9 nucleotides matching TRBD2. J gave up 6 bases and V 5 bases, and 6 bases lay outside the gene matches. Germline CDR1 is SGHAT and CDR2 is FQNNGV. The CDR3 runs to 14 residues. The CDR3 spells CASSAAGGWDTQYF. The CDR3 nucleotides read TGTGCCAGCAGCGCTGCGGGGGGGTGGGATACGCAGTATTTT.

The chain carries TRBV6-2 or TRBV6-3 and TRBJ1-1; D is unclear. Trimming removed 2 bases at V and 6 bases at J, with 13 bases between. The CDR3 is 14 residues long. Per the germline V gene, CDR1 is MNHEY and CDR2 is SVGEGT. The CDR3 nucleotides are TGTGCCAGCAGTTACCCTCGGGGTGGGCCTGAAGCTTTCTTT. Residues: CASSYPRGGPEAFF.

The chain has TRBV10-2 and TRBJ2-3, with 9 bases lining up with TRBD2. Germline-derived CDR1 and CDR2 are WSHSY and SAAADI. CDR3 size: 15 residues. The V segment lost 5 bases and the J segment 4 bases; nucleotides outside the gene matches: 7. The CDR3 nucleotides are TGCGCCAGCAGTTCGGGCGGGAGGGGCGCAGATACGCAGTATTTT. This translates into CASSSGGRGADTQYF.

V and J are TRBV5-3 and TRBJ2-6, with 7 bases fitting TRBD1. TRBV5-3 carries the ORF label, with uncertain function. This CDR3 is 17 amino acids long. With 2 bases clipped from V and 1 base from J, the junction kept 6 bases outside the gene matches. As DNA, the CDR3 is TGTGCCAGAAGCTTCCGGGACAGCGCATCTGGGGCCAACGTCCTGACTTTC. Translated: CARSFRDSASGANVLTF.

The V and J genes are TRBV5-6 and TRBJ2-1; 12 nucleotides match TRBD2. The CDR3 is 15 amino acids. The V and J ends lost 3 bases and 9 bases, in that order; junction bases with no gene match: 7. The germline V gene has CDR1 SGHDT and CDR2 YYEEEE. CDR3 residues: CASSSKTSGSFEQFF. The CDR3, as DNA: TGTGCCAGCAGCTCTAAGACTAGCGGGAGCTTTGAGCAGTTCTTC.

The chain has TRBV5-5 and TRBJ2-5, with 8 bases that match TRBD1. The CDR3 runs to 14 residues. V gave up 6 bases and J gave up 3 bases; unmatched junction bases: 7. Germline assignment: CDR1 SGHKS and CDR2 YYEKEE (reference sequence). The CDR3 region has the DNA TGTGCCAGCACTCAGACAGGGGACAAAGAGACCCAGTACTTC. Protein product: CASTQTGDKETQYF. Combining the CDR3 with reference TRBV5-5 and TRBJ2-5 gives the whole variable domain DAGVTQSPTHLIKTRGQQVTLRCSPISGHKSVSWYQQVLGQGPQFIFQYYEKEERGRGNFPDRFSARQFPNYSSELNVNALLLGDSALYLCASTQTGDKETQYFGPGTRLLVL.